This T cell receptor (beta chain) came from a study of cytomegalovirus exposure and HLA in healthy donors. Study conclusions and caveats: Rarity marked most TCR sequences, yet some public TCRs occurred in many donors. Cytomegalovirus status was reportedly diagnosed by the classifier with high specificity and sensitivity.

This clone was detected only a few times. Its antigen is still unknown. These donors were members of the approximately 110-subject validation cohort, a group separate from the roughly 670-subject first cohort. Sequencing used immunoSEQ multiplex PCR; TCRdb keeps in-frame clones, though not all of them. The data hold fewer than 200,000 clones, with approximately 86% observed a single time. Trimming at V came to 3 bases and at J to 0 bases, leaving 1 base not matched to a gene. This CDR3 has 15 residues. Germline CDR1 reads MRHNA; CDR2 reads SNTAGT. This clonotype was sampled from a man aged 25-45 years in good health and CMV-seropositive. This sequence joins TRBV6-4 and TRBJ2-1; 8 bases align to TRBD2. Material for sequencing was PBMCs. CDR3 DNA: TGTGCCAGCAGTGATCGGGGGGGCTCCTACAATGAGCAGTTCTTC. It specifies CASSDRGGSYNEQFF.